This record covers a single T cell receptor (beta chain). What antigen it recognizes has not been identified. No quality values exist for individual bases; no much larger clone is one base distant. The time point label of this sample denotes: after trial treatment. The meaning of the sample's treatment or condition label: LDRT plus nivolumab, ipilimumab, low-dose cyclophosphamide and aspirin (RACIN trial). The donors took part in RACIN, a single-arm, phase I, dose-escalation trial that combined nivolumab, ipilimumab, aspirin, low-dose cyclophosphamide and low-dose radiotherapy. Patients with advanced, TIL-negative solid tumors were considered eligible. The sample was run on an Illumina HiSeq 2500. Superscript III and a set of TRAV- and TRBV-specific primers were used to synthesize first-strand cDNA, so that both TCRalpha and TCRbeta chains were covered. TCRs were amplified for 20 to 25 PCR cycles with Phusion, using a constant-region primer paired with the adapter attached to the V primers. The MessageAmp II aRNA Amplification Kit was used to amplify the isolated mRNA, with in vitro transcription run for about 15 hours at 37 degrees C. The Dynabeads mRNA DIRECT Purification Kit was used to isolate mRNA for TCR sequencing. Indexed Illumina adapters were added in a second Phusion PCR of around 25 cycles, after which AMPure XP beads were used to purify the products. As for the authors' bioinformatics: Custom Perl scripts pooled TCR sequences encoding the same protein, removed out-of-frame sequences and computed each clonotype's abundance. TCR sequences supported by only a single read were excluded from analysis. Among the metrics used to describe the repertoires were Shannon entropy, Gini index, clonality, richness, and the frequency of TCRs shared between repertoires. The public reads were run again by TCRdb, first through fastp at Q25 and then through MiXCR, and only productive beta chains were kept. Rows are unified per CDR3 protein, each entry keeping the most common DNA and genes. None of the V and J calls come from the authors' own analysis; TCRdb made them. Here the sample has tens of thousands of distinct CDR3 sequences; 20% to 25% occur a single time. The ten largest clones take up 10% to 15% of the sample.

This specimen belongs to a study of low-dose radiotherapy and immunotherapy resistance in tumors (dated by TCRdb to the early 2020s). Broadly, across the study: In Cohort 1, each fraction delivered 0.5 Gy every 2 weeks, and the prescribed total PTV dose was 6.5 Gy. Cyclophosphamide 200 mg/m2 was administered intravenously every two weeks, one day before each radiation and immunotherapy administration. Starting on cycle 1 day 1, patients took 300 mg of aspirin by mouth once a day for four cycles. No randomization into treatment groups was done for the people taking part in the trial. Eight patients were included in the translational analysis, namely three from the first dose cohort plus the first five from the second dose cohort. Nivolumab was administered intravenously as a 240 mg flat dose every two weeks, and ipilimumab was administered intravenously at 1 mg/kg every six weeks. For Cohort 2, the dose was 1 Gy per fraction given every two weeks, adding up to 13 Gy in total across 26 weeks.

The CDR3 numbers 18 residues from cysteine through phenylalanine. The DNA shown is the 54-base CDR3, in frame from base 1. V is trimmed back by 5 bases and J by 0 bases, and the junction contains 6 bases that no gene match accounts for. This specimen was PBMCs, taken after low-dose radiotherapy plus immunotherapy. This TCR derives from a female donor with ovarian cancer. The rearranged chain carries TRBV12-3 or TRBV12-4 and TRBJ2-1; TRBD2 lines up with 14 middle nucleotides. The sequenced DNA: TGTGCCAGCAGTACGACTAGCGGGGGGGCCAGCTCCTACAATGAGCAGTTCTTC. It translates as CASSTTSGGASSYNEQFF.